This TCR beta chain was recorded in a study of cytomegalovirus exposure and HLA in healthy donors. Broader study findings: Researchers counted some 150 TCR beta chains as cytomegalovirus-associated. Most TCR sequences showed up rarely, but some public TCRs showed up in many donors.

Measured with immunoSEQ multiplex PCR; TCRdb has only the in-frame clones, and not every one. The table lists about 160,000 clones, approximately 96% of them singletons, with about 0.89% in the top ten. As for this clone: Antigen: not known.

This TCR came from a young woman in good health and CMV-seronegative. Material: PBMCs.

CDR3 region: CASGWAGDEKLFF. CDR3 bases: TGTGCCAGCGGTTGGGCAGGGGATGAAAAACTGTTTTTT. The chain recombines TRBV5-6 with TRBJ1-4; D perhaps matches TRBD1 (6 bases). CDR1 is SGHDT, CDR2 YYEEEE, per germline. Deletions cut 7 bases from V and 6 bases from J, with 13 bases between. The CDR3 is made up of 13 amino acids. Based on the CDR3 plus reference TRBV5-6 and TRBJ1-4, the full variable domain is DAGVTQSPTHLIKTRGQQVTLRCSPKSGHDTVSWYQQALGQGPQFIFQYYEEEERQRGNFPDRFSGHQFPNYSSELNVNALLLGDSALYLCASGWAGDEKLFFGSGTQLSVL.